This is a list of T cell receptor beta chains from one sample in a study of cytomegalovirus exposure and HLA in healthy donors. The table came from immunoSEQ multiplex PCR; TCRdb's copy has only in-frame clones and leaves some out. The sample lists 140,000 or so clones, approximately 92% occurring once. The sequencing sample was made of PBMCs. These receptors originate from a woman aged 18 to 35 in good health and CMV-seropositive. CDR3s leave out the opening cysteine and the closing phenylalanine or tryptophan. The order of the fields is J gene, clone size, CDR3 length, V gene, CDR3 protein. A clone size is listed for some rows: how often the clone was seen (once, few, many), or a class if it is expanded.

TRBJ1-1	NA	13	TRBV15	ATSSDRRADTEAF
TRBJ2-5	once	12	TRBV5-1	ASSVGQAQETQY
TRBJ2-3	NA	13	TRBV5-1	ASSPSGVGTDTQY
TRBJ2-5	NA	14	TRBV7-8	ASSVPGTGGGETQY
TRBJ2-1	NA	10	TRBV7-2	ASSNRGGEQF
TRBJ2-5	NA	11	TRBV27	ASGSGGGETQY
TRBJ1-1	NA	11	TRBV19	ASSIGPGTEAF
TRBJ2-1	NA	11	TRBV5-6	ASSWGQGDEQF
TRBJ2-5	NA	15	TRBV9	ASSPGGLRSHKETQY
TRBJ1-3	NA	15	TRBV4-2	ASSQDNAGYSGNTIY
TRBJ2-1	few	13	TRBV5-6	ASSLRRGILDEQF
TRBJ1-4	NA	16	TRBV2	ASSDNPREGGTNEKLF
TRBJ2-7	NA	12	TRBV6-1	ASSEVAGVGEQY
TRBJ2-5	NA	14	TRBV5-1	ASSLSLAGIGETQY
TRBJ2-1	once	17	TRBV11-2	ASSLVRSSGGAVGNEQF
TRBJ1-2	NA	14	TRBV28	ASSFLDRLANYGYT
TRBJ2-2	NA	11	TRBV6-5	ASSSPYNGELF